The TCR beta chain described here comes from a study of cytomegalovirus exposure and HLA in healthy donors. A multiplex PCR was run with 60 Vbeta primers and 13 Jbeta primers. Clones were read by immunoSEQ multiplex PCR, and TCRdb kept only the in-frame ones, dropping some. The sample consists of around 58,000 clones, 55% to 85% of them appearing once. Remarks on this clone: The antigen remains unidentified.

This CDR3 has 13 amino acids. CDR1 is GTSNPN and CDR2 is SVGIG in the germline V gene (reference sequence). Trimming pared 2 bases from V and 5 bases from J, leaving 9 bases between. Broader study findings: Highly shared sequence variants in one cluster were likely a sequencing artifact. Most TCR sequences were seen very rarely across donors, but some public TCRs occurred in many.

Sample: PBMCs. The J gene is TRBJ1-4, the V gene TRBV30; no clear D gene. This TCR came from a man aged 40-55 years in good health and CMV-seropositive. CDR3 nucleotide sequence: TGTGCCTGGAGTCGAAGCCTCAATGAAAAACTGTTTTTT. This codes for CAWSRSLNEKLFF. The entire variable domain, with the rest obtained from reference TRBV30 and TRBJ1-4, is as follows: SQTIHQWPATLVQPVGSPLSLECTVEGTSNPNLYWYRQAAGRGLQLLFYSVGIGQISSEVPQNLSASRPQDRQFILSSKKLLLSDSGFYLCAWSRSLNEKLFFGSGTQLSVL.